This passage covers 23 T cell receptor beta chains from one sample sequenced in a study of control samples from healthy donors and cancer patients. The table came from immunoSEQ multiplex PCR; TCRdb's copy has only in-frame clones and leaves some out. The repertoire holds 85,000 to 95,000 clones, with more than 75% as singletons. The sample was blood. These receptor sequences come from a woman aged 60-75 years in good health.

The CDR3 loop reads CASSSTNEKLFF. The CDR3 region has the DNA TGTGCCAGCAGCTCAACTAATGAAAAACTGTTTTTT. This chain joins TRBV13 and TRBJ1-4; D is unresolved. The germline V gene has CDR1 PRHDT and CDR2 FYEKMQ (reference sequence). Trimming stripped 4 bases from V and 0 bases from J, with 0 bases between. The CDR3 covers 12 residues.

V is TRBV2 and J is TRBJ2-7, with 8 bases lining up with TRBD2. The CDR3 sequence is 14 residues long. After removal of 5 bases from V and 5 bases from J, the junction contained 8 bases not matched to a gene. Germline CDR1 reads SNHLY; CDR2 reads FYNNEI. Here the CDR3 DNA reads TGTGCCAGCAGTCCTAATAGCGGGACCCACGAGCAGTACTTC. Protein sequence: CASSPNSGTHEQYF.

This chain links TRBV5-1 with TRBJ2-7, with 8 bases matching TRBD1. The ends lost 4 bases at V and 3 bases at J; junction bases unmatched: 9. Germline CDR1 and CDR2: SGHRS and YFSETQ. This CDR3 has 15 residues. The CDR3 loop reads CASSPGTGVGYEQYF. In DNA form, the CDR3 reads TGCGCCAGCAGCCCAGGGACAGGTGTGGGCTACGAGCAGTACTTC.

This clone has just one count. The chain joins TRBV5-5 to TRBJ1-1; TRBD1 aligns across 9 bases. Germline loops: CDR1 SGHKS, CDR2 YYEKEE (reference sequence). The CDR3 is 14 residues long. V was pared by 4 bases and J by 4 bases, with 5 bases of the junction left unmatched. The CDR3 region is CASSPGQGGTEAFF. The CDR3 nucleotides read TGTGCCAGCAGCCCGGGACAGGGCGGCACTGAAGCTTTCTTT.

Comment on this clone: Compared with germline, one end of the junction differs, possibly owing to a read error. The chain employs TRBV29-1 and TRBJ1-1; possibly TRBD1 for D (5 bases). The CDR3 spans 12 residues. CDR1 and CDR2 from the germline V gene are SQVTM and ANQGSEA. The chain's CDR3 is CSVEVRQSGHPF. CDR3 bases: TGCAGCGTTGAAGTACGACAGAGCGGGCACCCGTTT.

This sequence joins TRBV7-9 and TRBJ1-5; TRBD1 matches 8 bases. V trimming: 5 bases; J trimming: 1 base; junction bases outside the gene matches: 4. There are 15 residues in the CDR3. The germline V gene has CDR1 SEHNR and CDR2 FQNEAQ (reference sequence). The CDR3 sequence: CASSADRGSNQPQHF. In DNA, the CDR3 is TGTGCCAGCAGCGCCGACAGGGGCAGCAATCAGCCCCAGCATTTT.

The V and J genes are TRBV6-1 and TRBJ2-1, with unresolved D. V shed 3 bases and J shed 6 bases, with 3 bases lying between them. This CDR3 region has 11 residues. Germline lookup yields CDR1 MNHNS and CDR2 SASEGT. The CDR3 DNA reads as TGTGCCAGCAGTGACAGCAATGAGCAGTTCTTC. Residues: CASSDSNEQFF.

The V call is TRBV3-1 (or the pseudogene TRBV3-2), the J call TRBJ2-1; D ambiguous. This CDR3 region has 15 residues. The V end lost 1 base, the J end lost 7 bases, and 14 bases lay between the germline ends. Looked up from germline, CDR1 is LGHDT and CDR2 is YNNKEL (reference sequence). CDR3 sequence: CASSQAGRMGNEQFF. CDR3 nucleotides: TGTGCCAGCAGCCAAGCGGGCAGAATGGGAAATGAGCAGTTCTTC.

The chain is built from TRBV7-2 and TRBJ2-5; D is undetermined. The CDR3 loop spans 12 amino acids. Trimming left V 4 bases short and J 0 bases short, with 3 bases between. Germline CDR1 SGHTA, CDR2 FQGNSA. The CDR3 is CASSSYQETQYF. DNA for the CDR3: TGTGCCAGCAGCTCCTACCAAGAGACCCAGTACTTC.

This sequence joins TRBV7-9 and TRBJ1-4; D unclear. V gave up 1 base and J gave up 0 bases, with 3 bases separating them. The V gene's germline CDR1 is SEHNR and CDR2 FQNEAQ (reference sequence). This CDR3 region has 14 residues. CDR3 nucleotides: TGTGCCAGCAGCTTAGAAGCAACTAATGAAAAACTGTTTTTT. This codes for CASSLEATNEKLFF.

This clone is a singleton in its sample. V gene TRBV13 combines with J gene TRBJ2-2; D is ambiguous. The CDR3 contains 13 residues. Between the trimmed V and J ends, which lost 8 bases and 6 bases, there was a span of 13 bases. The V gene's germline CDR1 is PRHDT and CDR2 FYEKMQ (reference sequence). CDR3 sequence reads: CASHPLGAGELFF. The DNA for the CDR3 is TGTGCCAGCCACCCTCTTGGAGCCGGGGAGCTGTTTTTT.

The chain uses TRBV5-8 and TRBJ2-7; D ambiguous. CDR3 length: 13 amino acids. The V and J ends lost 0 bases and 2 bases respectively, with 6 bases between them. CDR1 is SGHTS, CDR2 YDEGEE, per germline. CDR3 DNA: TGTGCCAGCAGCTTGGCCGGACCCTACGAGCAGTACTTC. Amino acid sequence: CASSLAGPYEQYF.

This chain links TRBV29-1 with TRBJ1-1; D is unclear. Germline CDR1 reads SQVTM; CDR2 reads ANQGSEA. With 5 bases removed from V and 1 base from J, the gap between germline ends came to 8 bases. This CDR3 spans 12 amino acids. DNA for the CDR3: TGCAGCGTTCGTACACAGAACACTGAAGCTTTCTTT. It codes for CSVRTQNTEAFF.

CDR3 protein: CASSLDSRVDTDTQYF. The CDR3 nucleotides read TGCGCCAGCAGCCTGGACTCTCGGGTGGACACAGATACGCAGTATTTT. The chain joins TRBV5-1 to TRBJ2-3, with D perhaps matching TRBD2 (5 bases). Trimming pared 4 bases from V and 2 bases from J, leaving 17 bases between. Germline V CDR1 and CDR2: SGHRS, YFSETQ. The length of the CDR3 is 16 residues.

The V call is TRBV6-5, the J call TRBJ1-2; D is uncertain. Trimming took off 5 bases at V and 6 bases at J, with 13 bases between the two ends. Looked up from germline, CDR1 is MNHEY and CDR2 is SVGAGI. CDR3 length: 13 residues. CDR3 DNA sequence: TGTGCCAGCAGTCCCGAACCCCCACATGGCTACACCTTC. Translating it yields CASSPEPPHGYTF.

The V gene is TRBV2, the J gene TRBJ1-1, with D unresolved. The V gene lost 8 bases and the J gene lost 0 bases, with 10 bases spanning the gap. This CDR3 is built from 13 residues. CDR1 is SNHLY and CDR2 is FYNNEI in the germline V gene. The CDR3, as DNA: TGTGCCAGCGGAATCATTATGAACACTGAAGCTTTCTTT. Translating gives CASGIIMNTEAFF.

This chain joins TRBV21-1 and TRBJ1-4. TRBV21-1 is a pseudogene. There are 14 residues in the CDR3. The chain's CDR3 is CASRCGVFNEKLFF. CDR3 bases: TGTGCCAGCAGGTGCGGGGTATTTAATGAAAAACTGTTTTTT.

The DNA for the CDR3 is TGTGCCAGTAGTACAGGACTACTCTACAATGAGCAGTTCTTC. Amino acid sequence: CASSTGLLYNEQFF. The gene calls are TRBV19 and TRBJ2-1; TRBD2 is a possible D gene (6 bases). This CDR3 spans 14 amino acids. The V gene's germline CDR1 is LNHDA and CDR2 SQIVND (reference sequence). V was shortened by 4 bases and J by 3 bases, with 10 bases between the two germline ends.

The chain combines TRBV5-1 with TRBJ1-4; no clear D gene. The germline CDR1 and CDR2 sequences are SGHRS and YFSETQ. The V and J ends lost 0 bases and 8 bases respectively, with 17 bases between them. CDR3 size: 16 residues. The CDR3 coding sequence is TGCGCCAGCAGCTTGGAAGGTCGAGGCACGAGCGAAAAACTGTTTTTT. Translated, it gives CASSLEGRGTSEKLFF.

The chain links TRBV12-3 or TRBV12-4 to TRBJ1-2; possibly TRBD1 for D (6 bases). V lost 6 bases and J lost 7, with 12 bases in between. The length of the CDR3 is 12 residues. The DNA of the CDR3 is TGTGCCAGCAGGCAAGGGGGGATTGGCTACACCTTC. It codes for CASRQGGIGYTF.

This CDR3 reads CASSLQGLLTGELFF. CDR3 DNA sequence: TGTGCCAGCAGTCTCCAGGGACTGCTTACCGGGGAGCTGTTTTTT. The rearrangement joins TRBV28 to TRBJ2-2; D is perhaps TRBD2 (6 bases). Trimming shortened V by 5 bases and J by 5 bases, and 15 bases separated the two germline ends. Germline values: CDR1 MDHEN, CDR2 SYDVKM. The CDR3 loop spans 15 amino acids.

This chain uses TRBV5-5 with TRBJ1-1; D unclear. The length of the CDR3 is 15 residues. Per germline, CDR1 SGHKS and CDR2 YYEKEE (reference sequence). V lost 4 bases and J lost 6, with 19 bases in between. The CDR3 nucleotides are TGTGCCAGCAGCAACGACCCGTCCCGGAGCGCTGAAGCTTTCTTT. This gives the protein CASSNDPSRSAEAFF.

About this clone: Other DNA sequences in this specimen translate into the identical CDR3. CDR3 loop: CASRPGTTNEKLFF. CDR3 coding DNA: TGTGCCAGCCGACCAGGGACAACTAATGAAAAACTGTTTTTT. The rearrangement uses TRBV28 and TRBJ1-4; tentative D call: TRBD1 (5 bases). Trimming stripped 8 bases from V and 0 bases from J, with 10 bases between. The length of the CDR3 is 14 residues. The germline V gene has CDR1 MDHEN and CDR2 SYDVKM.